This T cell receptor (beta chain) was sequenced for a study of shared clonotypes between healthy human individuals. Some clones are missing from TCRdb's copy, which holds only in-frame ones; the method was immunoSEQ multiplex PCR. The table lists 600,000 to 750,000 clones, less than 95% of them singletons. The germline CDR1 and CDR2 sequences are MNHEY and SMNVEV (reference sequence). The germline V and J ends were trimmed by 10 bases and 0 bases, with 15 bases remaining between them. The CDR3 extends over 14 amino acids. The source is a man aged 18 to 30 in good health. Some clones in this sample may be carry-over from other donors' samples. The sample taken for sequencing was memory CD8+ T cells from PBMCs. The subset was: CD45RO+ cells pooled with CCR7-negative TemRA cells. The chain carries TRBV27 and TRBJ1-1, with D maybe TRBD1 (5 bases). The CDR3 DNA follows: TGTGCCACCCGTGACCACAGGATGAACACTGAAGCTTTCTTT. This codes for CATRDHRMNTEAFF.